This TCR beta chain was sequenced in a study of radiotherapy plus CTLA-4 blockade in lung cancer. Clones were read by immunoSEQ multiplex PCR, and TCRdb kept only the in-frame ones, dropping some. The sample carries more than 95,000 clones, 78% recorded once. The germline CDR1 and CDR2 sequences are SGHRS and YFSETQ. Trimming stripped 1 base from V and 5 bases from J, with 9 bases between. This CDR3 is built from 14 residues. The receptor comes from a human donor with non-small cell lung cancer who had a partial response to radiotherapy plus ipilimumab. This sample comprised peripheral blood, obtained from a patient treated with radiotherapy plus ipilimumab. The rearrangement joins TRBV5-1 to TRBJ2-2; D gene ambiguous. The CDR3 coding sequence is TGCGCCAGCAGCTTGACGGTGGTTACCGGGGAGCTGTTTTTT. It encodes CASSLTVVTGELFF.